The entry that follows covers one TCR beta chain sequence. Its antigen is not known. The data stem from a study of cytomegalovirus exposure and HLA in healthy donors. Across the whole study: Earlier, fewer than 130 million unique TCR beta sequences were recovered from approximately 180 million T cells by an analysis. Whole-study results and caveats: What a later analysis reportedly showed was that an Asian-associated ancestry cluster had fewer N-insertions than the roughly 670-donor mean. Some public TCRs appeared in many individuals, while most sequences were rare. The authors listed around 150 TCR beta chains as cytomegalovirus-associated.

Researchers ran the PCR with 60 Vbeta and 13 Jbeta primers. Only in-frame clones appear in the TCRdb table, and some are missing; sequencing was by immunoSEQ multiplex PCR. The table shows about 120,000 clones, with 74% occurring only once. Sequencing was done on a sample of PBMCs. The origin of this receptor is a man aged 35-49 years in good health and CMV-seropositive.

The CDR3 loop is CASITQGAFF. CDR3 sequence (DNA): TGTGCCAGCATAACGCAGGGGGCTTTCTTT. The V call is TRBV2, the J call TRBJ1-1, with D possibly matching TRBD1 (6 bases). CDR3 length equals 10 residues. The germline gives CDR1 SNHLY, CDR2 FYNNEI. V was shortened by 7 bases and J by 11 bases, with 11 bases between the two germline ends.